The next 31 T cell receptor beta chains were all read from a single sample in a study of blood T cell repertoires in COVID-19. Assay: immunoSEQ multiplex PCR; the TCRdb copy retains only in-frame clones and omits some. Among 70,000 to 85,000 clones listed, around 80% were seen once. Sequenced: peripheral blood. These TCRs come from an older man with acute or convalescent COVID-19.

This rearrangement joins TRBV7-3 to TRBJ1-5; no definite D call. The CDR3 consists of 15 residues. Trimming pared 1 base from V and 1 base from J, leaving 8 bases between. Germline loops: CDR1 SGHTA, CDR2 FQGTGA. Here the CDR3 DNA reads TGTGCCAGCAGCTTAAACCCAGGAAGCAATCAGCCCCAGCATTTT. It is translated as CASSLNPGSNQPQHF.

The rearrangement joins TRBV5-1 to TRBJ2-1, with TRBD1 matching over 7 bases. Germline CDR1 SGHRS, CDR2 YFSETQ. The CDR3 is made up of 15 amino acids. With 1 base clipped from V and 0 bases from J, the junction kept 1 base outside the gene matches. The CDR3 here is CASSLQGVSYNEQFF. The CDR3 DNA follows: TGCGCCAGCAGCTTGCAGGGGGTCTCCTACAATGAGCAGTTCTTC.

The chain is built from TRBV30 and TRBJ1-1; TRBD1 aligns across 8 bases. J gave up 1 base and V 8 bases, and 6 bases lay outside the gene matches. Germline values: CDR1 GTSNPN, CDR2 SVGIG (reference sequence). CDR3 size: 13 residues. The CDR3 nucleotides are TGTGCCGGAAACAGGGGGGGGAACACTGAAGCTTTCTTT. This codes for CAGNRGGNTEAFF. Drawing the rest from reference TRBV30 and TRBJ1-1, the complete variable domain is SQTIHQWPATLVQPVGSPLSLECTVEGTSNPNLYWYRQAAGRGLQLLFYSVGIGQISSEVPQNLSASRPQDRQFILSSKKLLLSDSGFYLCAGNRGGNTEAFFGQGTRLTVV.

The chain employs TRBV5-5 and TRBJ1-5; D may be TRBD1 (5 bases). Germline V lookup: CDR1 SGHKS, CDR2 YYEKEE (reference sequence). Trimming removed 0 bases at V and 2 bases at J, with 9 bases between. This CDR3 comprises 15 residues. The CDR3 region is CASSLEGARNQPQHF. The CDR3 DNA sequence: TGTGCCAGCAGCTTGGAAGGGGCTCGCAATCAGCCCCAGCATTTT.

The chain couples TRBV9 to TRBJ1-1, with 12 positions matching TRBD1. The CDR3 has 16 residues. From germline, CDR1 is SGDLS and CDR2 YYNGEE. Germline trimming cut 3 bases from V and 4 bases from J; bases unmatched to any gene: 7. The CDR3 sequence is CASSAGGTGGPTEAFF. Here the CDR3 DNA reads TGTGCCAGCAGCGCTGGGGGGACAGGGGGCCCCACTGAAGCTTTCTTT.

CDR3 nucleotide sequence: TGTGCCAGCAGCACCCGACTTGGTGGACAGGGTTTTGGCTACACCTTC. Translated, it gives CASSTRLGGQGFGYTF. The chain carries TRBV9 and TRBJ1-2; 8 bases are shared with TRBD1. This CDR3 has 16 residues. Looked up from germline, CDR1 is SGDLS and CDR2 is YYNGEE. Germline trimming cut 4 bases from V and 7 bases from J; bases unmatched to any gene: 15.

V usage is TRBV25-1 and J usage is TRBJ1-1, with D possibly TRBD1 on 6 matching bases. The length of the CDR3 is 16 residues. In germline, CDR1 is MGHDK, CDR2 SYGVNS. Trimming cost V 3 bases and J 4 bases, with 18 bases left between them. The CDR3 sequence: CASSDRLGARGTEAFF. CDR3 bases: TGTGCCAGCAGTGATAGGTTGGGGGCCCGGGGCACTGAAGCTTTCTTT.

The rearrangement joins TRBV5-4 to TRBJ1-6, with 7 nucleotides matching TRBD1. V lost 3 bases to trimming and J lost 1 base; unmatched junction nucleotides: 7. Looked up from germline, CDR1 is SGHNT and CDR2 is YYREEE (reference sequence). The CDR3 spans 17 residues. In DNA, the CDR3 is TGTGCCAGCAGCTCACCTCAGACAGGGTCCTATAATTCACCCCTCCACTTT. Amino acids: CASSSPQTGSYNSPLHF.

Regarding this clone: Other nucleotide sequences from this sample produce the same CDR3. The DNA for the CDR3 is TGTGCCAGCAGCGTAGGGGGGACAGGATACGAGCAGTACTTC. This gives the protein CASSVGGTGYEQYF. This chain connects TRBV9 to TRBJ2-7, with 8 bases lining up with TRBD1. The V and J ends lost 0 bases and 4 bases, in that order; junction bases with no gene match: 3. Germline CDR1 SGDLS, CDR2 YYNGEE. The CDR3 covers 14 residues.

This sequence joins TRBV3-1 (or the pseudogene TRBV3-2) and TRBJ2-3; unclear D gene. Germline lookup yields CDR1 LGHDT and CDR2 YNNKEL (reference sequence). V lost 4 bases and J lost 0, with 5 bases in between. This CDR3 is 13 amino acids long. The CDR3 loop is CASSPSSTDTQYF. The DNA of the CDR3 is TGTGCCAGCAGCCCCTCTAGCACAGATACGCAGTATTTT.

The chain has TRBV12-5 and TRBJ2-1; tentatively, D is TRBD2 (5 bases). V was cut by 2 bases and J by 7 bases, with 12 bases left in between. From germline, CDR1 is LGHNT and CDR2 FRNRAP. This CDR3 contains 14 residues. The DNA of the CDR3 is TGTGCTAGTGGTTTGCGCGCCCGGGGTAATGAGCAGTTCTTC. It specifies CASGLRARGNEQFF.

The chain combines TRBV6-5 with TRBJ2-2; possibly TRBD2 for D (5 bases). This CDR3 has 16 residues. CDR1 MNHEY and CDR2 SVGAGI come from the germline V gene. V was cut by 1 base and J by 0 bases, with 9 bases left in between. DNA of the CDR3: TGTGCCAGCAGTTACTACCTAGCCTCGAACACCGGGGAGCTGTTTTTT. Its translation: CASSYYLASNTGELFF.

This sequence joins TRBV19 and TRBJ1-2; 9 bases are shared with TRBD1. The J segment lost 4 bases and the V segment lost 6 bases, leaving 12 bases of the junction unmatched. Germline V gives CDR1 LNHDA, CDR2 SQIVND (reference sequence). CDR3 length equals 16 residues. The CDR3 here is CASSLSPGQGLYGYTF. For the CDR3, the DNA is TGTGCCAGTAGCCTATCACCGGGACAGGGCCTCTATGGCTACACCTTC.

V usage is TRBV15 and J usage is TRBJ2-1; D is ambiguous. Looked up from germline, CDR1 is LNHNV and CDR2 is YYDKDF (reference sequence). The CDR3 length is 14 residues. Trimming stripped 3 bases from V and 3 bases from J, with 9 bases between. The CDR3 sequence is CATSRDNYYNEQFF. Here the CDR3 DNA reads TGTGCCACCAGCAGGGATAACTACTACAATGAGCAGTTCTTC.

This clone is a singleton in its sample. The chain is built from TRBV2 and TRBJ1-5; D unclear. This CDR3 region has 13 residues. The germline CDR1 and CDR2 sequences are SNHLY and FYNNEI. Trimming took off 5 bases at V and 5 bases at J, with 10 bases between the two ends. DNA of the CDR3: TGTGCCAGCAGTCCTTTTCGGGATCAGCCCCAGCATTTT. This translates into CASSPFRDQPQHF.

This chain connects TRBV11-2 to TRBJ2-5; TRBD1 might be the D (5 bases). Trimming removed 7 bases at V and 4 bases at J, with 13 bases between. Germline CDR1 reads SGHAT; CDR2 reads FQNNGV. The CDR3 loop spans 13 amino acids. CDR3 loop: CASNPRGGETQYF. The CDR3 nucleotides read TGTGCCAGCAACCCTAGGGGCGGAGAGACCCAGTACTTC.

This rearrangement joins TRBV6-6 to TRBJ2-7, with 7 bases that match TRBD1. Germline V gene sequence: CDR1 MNHNY, CDR2 SVGAGI (reference sequence). The CDR3 totals 14 residues. The J segment lost 2 bases and the V segment lost 4 bases, leaving 5 bases of the junction unmatched. The CDR3 spells CASSLDRSTYEQYF. Written as DNA, the CDR3 is TGTGCCAGCAGTTTGGACAGGTCGACCTACGAGCAGTACTTC.

V and J are TRBV5-1 and TRBJ1-2; D unclear. CDR3 length: 14 amino acids. In germline, CDR1 is SGHRS, CDR2 YFSETQ. Trimming removed 0 bases at V and 2 bases at J, with 8 bases between. The CDR3 spells CASSLVQSNYGYTF. The CDR3 coding sequence is TGCGCCAGCAGCTTGGTTCAGTCCAACTATGGCTACACCTTC.

The gene calls are TRBV6-2 or TRBV6-3 and TRBJ2-7, with 10 bases fitting TRBD1. Germline V gives CDR1 MNHEY, CDR2 SVGEGT. Trimming at V came to 5 bases and at J to 2 bases, leaving 9 bases not matched to a gene. The CDR3 spans 16 residues. The CDR3 here is CASSGHPGQGPYEQYF. In DNA form, the CDR3 reads TGTGCCAGCAGTGGTCATCCGGGACAGGGGCCCTACGAGCAGTACTTC.

This clone was observed once. J is TRBJ1-1 and V is TRBV30, with D possibly TRBD1 on 6 matching bases. V lost 1 base and J lost 3, with 18 bases in between. This CDR3 comprises 16 residues. The germline V gene has CDR1 GTSNPN and CDR2 SVGIG (reference sequence). CDR3 nucleotide sequence: TGTGCCTGGAGTGCCCCCACCGGGGGGCGGGACACTGAAGCTTTCTTT. Translating it yields CAWSAPTGGRDTEAFF.

V and J are TRBV20-1 and TRBJ2-1; D unclear. Germline-derived CDR1 and CDR2 are DFQATT and SNEGSKA (reference sequence). The V end lost 6 bases, the J end lost 5 bases, and 5 bases lay between the germline ends. The CDR3 sequence is 10 residues long. CDR3: CSAQNNEQFF. Written as DNA, the CDR3 is TGCAGTGCCCAGAACAATGAGCAGTTCTTC.

The V gene is TRBV19, the J gene TRBJ1-5; D ambiguous. The V and J ends lost 0 bases and 4 bases respectively, with 7 bases between them. CDR1 is LNHDA and CDR2 is SQIVND in the germline V gene (reference sequence). The CDR3 length is 14 residues. The DNA of the CDR3 is TGTGCCAGTAGTATAGATCTGAGGAATCAGCCCCAGCATTTT. Encoded protein: CASSIDLRNQPQHF.

The chain combines TRBV29-1 with TRBJ2-3, with a weak D call TRBD1 (6 bases). The germline V gene has CDR1 SQVTM and CDR2 ANQGSEA. Trimming shortened V by 4 bases and J by 2 bases, and 13 bases separated the two germline ends. CDR3 length: 14 amino acids. The CDR3 DNA sequence: TGCAGCGTTGGAACAGGGTACTACACAGATACGCAGTATTTT. Its translation is CSVGTGYYTDTQYF.

V and J are TRBV6-1 and TRBJ1-6, with D uncertain. V lost 3 bases and J 7 bases, leaving 4 bases between the germline ends. CDR3 length equals 12 residues. The germline gives CDR1 MNHNS, CDR2 SASEGT. CDR3 sequence reads: CASSDRNSPLHF. The CDR3, as DNA: TGTGCCAGCAGTGACAGGAATTCACCCCTCCACTTT.

The count of this clone is one. The chain uses TRBV9 and TRBJ2-2; 11 nucleotides match TRBD2. CDR3 length equals 19 residues. Germline V lookup: CDR1 SGDLS, CDR2 YYNGEE. V gave up 0 bases and J gave up 0 bases; unmatched junction bases: 7. Here the CDR3 reads CASSVGISGGAPNTGELFF. CDR3 coding DNA: TGTGCCAGCAGCGTAGGCATTAGCGGGGGGGCCCCGAACACCGGGGAGCTGTTTTTT. Together with reference TRBV9 and TRBJ2-2, the CDR3 gives the full variable domain: DSGVTQTPKHLITATGQRVTLRCSPRSGDLSVYWYQQSLDQGLQFLIQYYNGEERAKGNILERFSAQQFPDLHSELNLSSLELGDSALYFCASSVGISGGAPNTGELFFGEGSRLTVL.

This clone was picked up one time. The gene calls are TRBV19 and TRBJ2-3, with TRBD1 matching over 9 bases. The CDR3 contains 17 residues. CDR1 and CDR2 (germline): LNHDA, SQIVND (reference sequence). V lost 5 bases to trimming and J lost 4 bases; unmatched junction nucleotides: 13. CDR3 residues: CASSVMPGTGLPDTQYF. Here the CDR3 DNA reads TGTGCCAGTAGTGTAATGCCCGGGACAGGGCTCCCAGATACGCAGTATTTT.

The rearrangement joins TRBV9 to TRBJ1-4; TRBD1 might be the D (5 bases). The CDR3 contains 15 residues. Germline V gene sequence: CDR1 SGDLS, CDR2 YYNGEE. V shed 0 bases and J shed 3 bases, with 9 bases lying between them. The CDR3 DNA sequence: TGTGCCAGCAGCGTAGAAGGGGCCTCTAATGAAAAACTGTTTTTT. Translation gives CASSVEGASNEKLFF.

This clone was seen a few times. The chain employs TRBV11-2 and TRBJ1-3; D perhaps matches TRBD1 (5 bases). Looked up from germline, CDR1 is SGHAT and CDR2 is FQNNGV. Trimming pared 5 bases from V and 1 base from J, leaving 9 bases between. The CDR3 loop spans 14 amino acids. The CDR3 loop is CASSPGGSGNTIYF. CDR3 bases: TGTGCCAGCAGCCCGGGGGGGTCTGGAAACACCATATATTTT.

This chain connects TRBV4-1 to TRBJ1-2, with 8 bases matching TRBD1. The germline V gene has CDR1 MGHRA and CDR2 YSYEKL. Trimming cost V 4 bases and J 2 bases; bases outside gene matches: 3. This CDR3 contains 14 residues. The CDR3 here is CASSLGTGNYGYTF. The CDR3 nucleotides are TGCGCCAGCAGCCTCGGGACAGGCAACTATGGCTACACCTTC.

The chain employs TRBV2 and TRBJ1-1; D is unresolved. The V gene's germline CDR1 is SNHLY and CDR2 FYNNEI. With 6 bases removed from V and 3 bases from J, the gap between germline ends came to 14 bases. The CDR3 is 14 amino acids. The CDR3 region has the DNA TGTGCCAGCAGGGTCATCGTGAGGGACACTGAAGCTTTCTTT. Its protein is CASRVIVRDTEAFF.

This chain uses TRBV7-9 with TRBJ1-5, with unresolved D. The V gene lost 1 base and the J gene lost 4 bases, with 11 bases spanning the gap. Looked up from germline, CDR1 is SEHNR and CDR2 is FQNEAQ (reference sequence). CDR3 size: 15 residues. CDR3 in DNA: TGTGCCAGCAGCTTAGTAGCGGCAGATAATCAGCCCCAGCATTTT. The encoded protein is CASSLVAADNQPQHF.